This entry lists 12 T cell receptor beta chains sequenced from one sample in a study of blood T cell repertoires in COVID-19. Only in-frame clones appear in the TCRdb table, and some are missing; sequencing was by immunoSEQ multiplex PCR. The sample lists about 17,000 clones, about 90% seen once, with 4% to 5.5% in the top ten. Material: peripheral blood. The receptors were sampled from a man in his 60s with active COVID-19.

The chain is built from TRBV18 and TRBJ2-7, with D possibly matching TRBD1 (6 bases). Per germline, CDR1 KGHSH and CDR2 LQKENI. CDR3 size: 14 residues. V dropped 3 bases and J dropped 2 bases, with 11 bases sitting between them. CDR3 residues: CASSPQQGAYEQYV. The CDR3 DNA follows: TGTGCCAGCTCACCCCAACAGGGAGCCTACGAGCAGTACGTC.

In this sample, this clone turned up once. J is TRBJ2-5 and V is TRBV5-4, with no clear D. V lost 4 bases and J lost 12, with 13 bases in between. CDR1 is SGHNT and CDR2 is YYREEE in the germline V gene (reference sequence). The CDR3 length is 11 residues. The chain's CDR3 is CASSLGPSEYF. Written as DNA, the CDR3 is TGTGCCAGCAGCCTGGGTCCCTCAGAGTACTTC.

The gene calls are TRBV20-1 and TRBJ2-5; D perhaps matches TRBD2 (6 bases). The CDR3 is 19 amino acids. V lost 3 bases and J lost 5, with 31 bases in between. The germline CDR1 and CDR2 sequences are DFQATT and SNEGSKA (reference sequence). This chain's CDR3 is CSASTDLFGRGWEDETQYF. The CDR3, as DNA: TGCAGTGCTAGTACCGACTTGTTCGGGAGAGGGTGGGAGGACGAGACCCAGTACTTC.

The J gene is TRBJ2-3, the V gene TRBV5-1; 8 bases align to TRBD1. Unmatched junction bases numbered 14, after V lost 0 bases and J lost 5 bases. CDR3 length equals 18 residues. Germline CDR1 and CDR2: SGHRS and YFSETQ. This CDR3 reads CASSLVSVGQVGGDTQYF. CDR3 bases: TGCGCCAGCAGCTTGGTCTCGGTGGGACAGGTTGGTGGAGATACGCAGTATTTT.

In nucleotides, the CDR3 is TGTGCCAGCAGATCAGGGGGCGCTACCTATGGCTACACCTTC. Translated: CASRSGGATYGYTF. This chain joins TRBV28 and TRBJ1-2; 8 bases map to TRBD1. CDR1 is MDHEN, CDR2 SYDVKM, per germline. J gave up 4 bases and V 6 bases, and 7 bases lay outside the gene matches. The CDR3 totals 14 residues.

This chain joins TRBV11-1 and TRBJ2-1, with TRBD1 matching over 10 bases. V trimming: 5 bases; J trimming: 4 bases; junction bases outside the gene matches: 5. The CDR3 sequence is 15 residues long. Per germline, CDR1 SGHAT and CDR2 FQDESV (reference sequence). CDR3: CASSTDRGEYNEQFF. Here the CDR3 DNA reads TGTGCCAGCAGCACGGACAGGGGGGAATACAATGAGCAGTTCTTC.

The chain's CDR3 is CASSFGGTNEKLFF. The CDR3 coding sequence is TGCGCCAGCAGCTTCGGGGGGACTAATGAAAAACTGTTTTTT. V usage is TRBV5-1 and J usage is TRBJ1-4; weak D call: TRBD1 (5 bases). The CDR3 is 14 residues long. Trimming cost V 2 bases and J 2 bases, with 7 bases left between them. CDR1 and CDR2 from the germline V gene are SGHRS and YFSETQ.

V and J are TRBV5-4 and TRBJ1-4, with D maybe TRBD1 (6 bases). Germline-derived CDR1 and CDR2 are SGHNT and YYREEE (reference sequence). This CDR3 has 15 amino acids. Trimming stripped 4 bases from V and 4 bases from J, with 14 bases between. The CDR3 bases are TGTGCCAGCAGCAACGCAGGGGAAATTAATGAAAAACTGTTTTTT. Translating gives CASSNAGEINEKLFF.

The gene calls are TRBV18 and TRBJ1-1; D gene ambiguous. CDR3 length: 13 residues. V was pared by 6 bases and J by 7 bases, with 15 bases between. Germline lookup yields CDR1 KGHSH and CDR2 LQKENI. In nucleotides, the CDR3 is TGTGCCAGCTCCCAGTCGGAGCCCGATGAAGCTTTCTTT. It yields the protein CASSQSEPDEAFF.

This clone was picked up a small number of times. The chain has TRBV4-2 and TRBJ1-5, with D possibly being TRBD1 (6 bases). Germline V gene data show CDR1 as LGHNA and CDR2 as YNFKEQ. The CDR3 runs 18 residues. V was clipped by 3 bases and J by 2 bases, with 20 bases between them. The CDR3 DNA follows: TGTGCCAGCAGCCACGGGGAGGGGGGGACGGCAGGCAATCAGCCCCAGCATTTT. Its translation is CASSHGEGGTAGNQPQHF.

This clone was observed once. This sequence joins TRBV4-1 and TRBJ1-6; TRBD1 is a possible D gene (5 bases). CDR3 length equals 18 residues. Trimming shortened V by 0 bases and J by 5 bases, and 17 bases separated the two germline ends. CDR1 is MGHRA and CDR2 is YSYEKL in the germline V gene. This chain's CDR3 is CASSQDMMGTRNNSPLHF. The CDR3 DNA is TGCGCCAGCAGCCAAGATATGATGGGGACTCGAAATAATTCACCCCTCCACTTT.

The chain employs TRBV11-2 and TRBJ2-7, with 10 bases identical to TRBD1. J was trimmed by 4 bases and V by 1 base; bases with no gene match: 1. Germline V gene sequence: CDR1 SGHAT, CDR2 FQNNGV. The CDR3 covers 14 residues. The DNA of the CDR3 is TGTGCCAGCAGCTTAGGGACAGGGGGGTACGAGCAGTACTTC. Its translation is CASSLGTGGYEQYF. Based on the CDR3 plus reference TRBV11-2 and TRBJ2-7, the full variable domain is EAGVAQSPRYKIIEKRQSVAFWCNPISGHATLYWYQQILGQGPKLLIQFQNNGVVDDSQLPKDRFSAERLKGVDSTLKIQPAKLEDSAVYLCASSLGTGGYEQYFGPGTRLTVT.